This T cell receptor beta chain was retrieved from a study of technical replicates of blood from four donors. The CDR3 has 13 residues. J was trimmed by 3 bases and V by 5 bases; bases with no gene match: 4. The germline V gene has CDR1 SNHLY and CDR2 FYNNEI. The assay was immunoSEQ multiplex PCR, and TCRdb's table has in-frame clones only and misses some. The data show 60,000 to 70,000 clones, 70% to 90% seen once. Sequenced sample: PBMCs. The TCR originated in a human donor in good health. Some clones in this sample may be carry-over from other donors' samples. This chain joins TRBV2 and TRBJ2-7; 7 nucleotides line up with TRBD2. CDR3 DNA sequence: TGTGCCAGCAGTACGGGACTACTCTACGAGCAGTACTTC. Translation gives CASSTGLLYEQYF.